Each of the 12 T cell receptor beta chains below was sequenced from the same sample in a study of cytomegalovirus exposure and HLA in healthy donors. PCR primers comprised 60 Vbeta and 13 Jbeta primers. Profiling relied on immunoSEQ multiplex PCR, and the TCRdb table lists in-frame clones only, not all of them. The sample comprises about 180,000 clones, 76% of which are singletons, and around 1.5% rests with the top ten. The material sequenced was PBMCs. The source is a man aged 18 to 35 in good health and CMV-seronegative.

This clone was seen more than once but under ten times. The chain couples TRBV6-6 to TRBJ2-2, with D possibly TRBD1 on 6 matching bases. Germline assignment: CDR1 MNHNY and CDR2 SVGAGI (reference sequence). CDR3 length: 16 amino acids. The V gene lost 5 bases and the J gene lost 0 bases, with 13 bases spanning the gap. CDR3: CASSGGEHTNTGELFF. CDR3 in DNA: TGTGCCAGCAGTGGGGGCGAACACACGAACACCGGGGAGCTGTTTTTT.

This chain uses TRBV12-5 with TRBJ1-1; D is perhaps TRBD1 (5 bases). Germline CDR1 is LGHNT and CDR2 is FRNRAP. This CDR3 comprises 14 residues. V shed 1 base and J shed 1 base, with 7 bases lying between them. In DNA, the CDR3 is TGTGCTAGTGGTTTGGCCGGGGGGAACACTGAAGCTTTCTTT. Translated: CASGLAGGNTEAFF.

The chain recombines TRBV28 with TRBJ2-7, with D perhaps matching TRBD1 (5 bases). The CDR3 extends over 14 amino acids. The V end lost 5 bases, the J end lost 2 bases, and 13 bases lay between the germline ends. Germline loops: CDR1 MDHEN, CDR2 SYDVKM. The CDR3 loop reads CASSPYRSTYEQYF. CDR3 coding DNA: TGTGCCAGCAGTCCATACAGGTCTACCTACGAGCAGTACTTC.

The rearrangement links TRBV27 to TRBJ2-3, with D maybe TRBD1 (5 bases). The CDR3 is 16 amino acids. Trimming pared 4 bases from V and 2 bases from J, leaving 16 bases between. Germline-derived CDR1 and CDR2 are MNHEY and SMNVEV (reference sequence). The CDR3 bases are TGTGCCAGCAGTTCCAGACAGCCCTTTTACACAGATACGCAGTATTTT. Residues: CASSSRQPFYTDTQYF.

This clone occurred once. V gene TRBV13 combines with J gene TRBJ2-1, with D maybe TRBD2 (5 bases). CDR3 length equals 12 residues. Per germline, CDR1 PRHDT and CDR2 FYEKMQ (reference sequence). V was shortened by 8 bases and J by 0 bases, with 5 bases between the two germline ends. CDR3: CASEGSYNEQFF. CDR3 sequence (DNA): TGTGCCAGCGAGGGCTCCTACAATGAGCAGTTCTTC.

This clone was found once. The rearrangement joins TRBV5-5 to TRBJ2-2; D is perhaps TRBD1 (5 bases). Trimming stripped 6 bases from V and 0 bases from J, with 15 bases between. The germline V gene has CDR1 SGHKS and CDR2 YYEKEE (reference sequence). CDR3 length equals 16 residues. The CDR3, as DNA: TGTGCCAGCACCCTTTTTGGGGCGGCGAACACCGGGGAGCTGTTTTTT. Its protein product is CASTLFGAANTGELFF.

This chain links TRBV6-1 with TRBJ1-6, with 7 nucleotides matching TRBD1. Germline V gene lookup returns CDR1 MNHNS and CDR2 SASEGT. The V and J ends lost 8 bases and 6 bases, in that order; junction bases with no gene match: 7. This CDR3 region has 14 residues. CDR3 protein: CASRYRGGNSPLHF. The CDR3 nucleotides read TGTGCCAGCCGCTACAGGGGAGGTAATTCACCCCTCCACTTT.

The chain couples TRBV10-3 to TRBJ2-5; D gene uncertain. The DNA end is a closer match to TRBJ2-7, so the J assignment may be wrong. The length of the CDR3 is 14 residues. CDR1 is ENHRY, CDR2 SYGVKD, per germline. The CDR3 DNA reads TGTGCCATCAGTGACCCGGGTTACTCCTACGAGCAGTACTTC. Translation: CAISDPGYSYEQYF.

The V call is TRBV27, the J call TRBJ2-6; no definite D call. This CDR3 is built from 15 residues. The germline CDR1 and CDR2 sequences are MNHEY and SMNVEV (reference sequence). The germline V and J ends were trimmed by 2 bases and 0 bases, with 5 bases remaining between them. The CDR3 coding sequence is TGTGCCAGCAGTTTAGGCGGCTCTGGGGCCAACGTCCTGACTTTC. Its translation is CASSLGGSGANVLTF.

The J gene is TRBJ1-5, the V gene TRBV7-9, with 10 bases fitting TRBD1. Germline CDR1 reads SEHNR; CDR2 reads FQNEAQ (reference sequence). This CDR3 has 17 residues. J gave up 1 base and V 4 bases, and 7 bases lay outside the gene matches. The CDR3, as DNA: TGTGCCAGCAGCTCAGGGACAGGGGCCCAGAGCAATCAGCCCCAGCATTTT. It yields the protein CASSSGTGAQSNQPQHF.

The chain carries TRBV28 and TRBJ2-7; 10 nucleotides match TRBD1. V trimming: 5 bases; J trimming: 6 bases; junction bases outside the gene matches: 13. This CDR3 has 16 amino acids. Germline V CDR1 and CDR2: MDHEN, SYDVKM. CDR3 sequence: CASSPWGQGLGREQYF. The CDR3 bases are TGTGCCAGCAGTCCTTGGGGACAGGGGTTGGGCCGCGAGCAGTACTTC.

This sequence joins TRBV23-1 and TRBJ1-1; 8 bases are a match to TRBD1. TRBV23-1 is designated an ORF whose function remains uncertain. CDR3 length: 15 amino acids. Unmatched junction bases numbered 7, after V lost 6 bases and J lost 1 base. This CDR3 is CASSRDRGANTEAFF. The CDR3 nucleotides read TGCGCCAGCAGCCGTGACAGGGGAGCGAACACTGAAGCTTTCTTT.